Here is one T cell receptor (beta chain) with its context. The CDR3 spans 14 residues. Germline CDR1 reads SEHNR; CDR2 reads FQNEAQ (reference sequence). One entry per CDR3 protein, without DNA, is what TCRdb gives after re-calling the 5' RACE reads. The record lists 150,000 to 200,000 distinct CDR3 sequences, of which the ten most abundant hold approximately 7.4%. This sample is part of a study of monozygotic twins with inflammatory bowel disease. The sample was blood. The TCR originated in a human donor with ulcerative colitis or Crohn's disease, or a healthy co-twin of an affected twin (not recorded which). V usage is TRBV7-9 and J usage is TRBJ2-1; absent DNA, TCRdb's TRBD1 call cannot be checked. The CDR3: CASSQSQGTDEQFF.